The present T cell receptor beta chain was sequenced within a study of blood T cell repertoires in COVID-19. As handled by the study authors: From reference gene primer amplification, estimates of nucleated cell counts were derived. Sequencing used immunoSEQ multiplex PCR; TCRdb keeps in-frame clones, though not all of them. V, J and clone size are taken as reported in that table, and D and trimming were inferred from the DNA itself. The table shows 200,000 to 250,000 clones, with more than 70% occurring only once. The CDR3 runs 15 residues. Germline lookup yields CDR1 SGHTS and CDR2 YDEGEE. Trimming shortened V by 2 bases and J by 4 bases, and 15 bases separated the two germline ends. This clone appeared a single time.

This clonotype was sampled from an older woman with acute or convalescent COVID-19. The chain links TRBV5-8 to TRBJ1-1; D perhaps matches TRBD1 (5 bases). The sequenced sample consisted of peripheral blood. CDR3 sequence: CASSLGLGQSTEAFF. The CDR3 DNA reads as TGTGCCAGCAGCTTAGGATTGGGGCAGTCCACTGAAGCTTTCTTT.